This TCR beta chain was recovered during a study of blood T cell repertoires in COVID-19. For the study at large: Samples representing acute and convalescent COVID-19 were sourced from the United States, Italy and Spain.

The V gene's germline CDR1 is SGHRS and CDR2 YFSETQ. This CDR3 spans 16 amino acids. V was cut by 0 bases and J by 6 bases, with 17 bases left in between. Data came from immunoSEQ multiplex PCR; TCRdb stores just in-frame clones and leaves some out. Of 84,000 or so clones listed, roughly 92% are singletons. The receptor comes from a woman in her sixties or seventies with active COVID-19. Sequencing was carried out using peripheral blood. The rearrangement joins TRBV5-1 to TRBJ2-3; D is possibly TRBD1 (5 bases). The CDR3 DNA reads TGCGCCAGCAGCTTGGCTTCGATAGCCCCAGGGGATACGCAGTATTTT. Protein product: CASSLASIAPGDTQYF.